What follows describes a single T cell receptor (beta chain). TCRdb keeps only in-frame clones here, not all; method: immunoSEQ multiplex PCR. The sample lists some 50,000 clones, approximately 90% occurring once. This entry comes from a study of OX40 agonist ivuxolimab in advanced cancers. Study at large: Recorded diagnoses for dose-escalation patients were hepatocellular carcinoma, melanoma, renal cell or head and neck cancer.

CDR3 size: 15 residues. J was trimmed by 5 bases and V by 3 bases; bases with no gene match: 9. CDR1 is SGHKS, CDR2 YYEKEE, per germline (reference sequence). The sample in question was CD4+ or CD8+ T cells sorted from blood, obtained in a trial of the OX40 agonist ivuxolimab. The chain combines TRBV5-5 with TRBJ2-7; 9 positions agree with TRBD1. The origin of this receptor is an adult with an advanced solid tumor such as melanoma, head and neck, liver or kidney cancer. The CDR3 DNA is TGTGCCAGCAGCTCTTTCCGGACAGGGGTCCACGAGCAGTACTTC. It yields the protein CASSSFRTGVHEQYF.